The present entry profiles one TCR beta chain with its context. Measured with immunoSEQ multiplex PCR; TCRdb has only the in-frame clones, and not every one. The data hold over 50,000 clones, with roughly 80% observed a single time. These data belong to a study of T cell responses to AZD1222 COVID-19 vaccine. V lost 5 bases and J lost 11, with 15 bases in between. CDR3 length: 12 amino acids. Sample: peripheral blood, taken 28 days after the second AZD1222 dose. The V gene is TRBV12-3 or TRBV12-4, the J gene TRBJ1-1; D is possibly TRBD1 (5 bases). The sequence derives from an adult who received the AZD1222 COVID-19 vaccine. In nucleotides, the CDR3 is TGTGCCAGCAGTGAACCGGGACGCGAGGCTTTCTTT. Its translation: CASSEPGREAFF.